The sequence of this T cell receptor beta chain was determined in a study of blood T cell repertoires in COVID-19. CDR1 is MNHEY and CDR2 is SMNVEV in the germline V gene (reference sequence). Trimming removed 8 bases at V and 5 bases at J, with 6 bases between. The CDR3 contains 11 residues. This table comes from immunoSEQ multiplex PCR, and its TCRdb copy is limited to in-frame clones, with some not included. The table shows approximately 110,000 clones, with 70% to 90% occurring only once. Source material: peripheral blood. This rearrangement joins TRBV27 to TRBJ2-2, with D maybe TRBD2 (6 bases). This clonotype was sampled from a man in his forties with acute or convalescent COVID-19. The CDR3 loop is CASGRTGELFF. In DNA form, the CDR3 reads TGTGCCAGCGGGAGGACCGGGGAGCTGTTTTTT.